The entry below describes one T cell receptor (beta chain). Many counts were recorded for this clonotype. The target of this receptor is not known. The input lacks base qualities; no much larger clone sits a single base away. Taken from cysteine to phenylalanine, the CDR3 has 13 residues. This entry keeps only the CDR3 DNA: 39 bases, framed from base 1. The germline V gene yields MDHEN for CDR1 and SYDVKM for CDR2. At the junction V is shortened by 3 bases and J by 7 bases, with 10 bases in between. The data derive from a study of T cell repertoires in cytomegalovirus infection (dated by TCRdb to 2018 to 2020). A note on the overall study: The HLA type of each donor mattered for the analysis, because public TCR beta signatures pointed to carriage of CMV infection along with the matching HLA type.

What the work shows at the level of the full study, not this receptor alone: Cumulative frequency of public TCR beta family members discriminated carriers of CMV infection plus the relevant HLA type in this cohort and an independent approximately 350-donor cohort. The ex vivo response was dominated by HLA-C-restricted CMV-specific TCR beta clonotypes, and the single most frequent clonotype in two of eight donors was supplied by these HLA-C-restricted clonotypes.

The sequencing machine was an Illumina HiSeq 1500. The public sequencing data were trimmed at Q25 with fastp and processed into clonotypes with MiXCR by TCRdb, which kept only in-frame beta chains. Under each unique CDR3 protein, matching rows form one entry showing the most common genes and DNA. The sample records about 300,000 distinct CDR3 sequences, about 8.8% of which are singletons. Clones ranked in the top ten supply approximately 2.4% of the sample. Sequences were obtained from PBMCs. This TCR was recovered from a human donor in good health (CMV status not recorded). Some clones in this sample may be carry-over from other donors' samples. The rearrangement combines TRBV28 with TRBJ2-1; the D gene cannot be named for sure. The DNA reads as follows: TGTGCCAGCAGTTTTATTGGGCAGAATGAGCAGTTCTTC. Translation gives CASSFIGQNEQFF.